This TCR beta chain was sequenced for a study of CD8 T cells in ankylosing spondylitis. In making TCR beta libraries, quantitative 5'-RACE with molecular barcodes was used. Using its own MiXCR run on the 5' RACE reads, TCRdb lists one record per CDR3 protein. The sample contains some 350,000 distinct CDR3 sequences, approximately 15% of which appear only once. Germline V gene data show CDR1 as KGHDR and CDR2 as SFDVKD. V gave up 5 bases and J gave up 1 base, with 9 bases separating them. The CDR3 totals 14 residues. A few counts support this clonotype. The antigen remains unidentified. General study findings and limits: Existing reports had already noted some motif variants in reactive arthritis synovial fluid and blood. It was reported that disease-linked clones were significantly enriched in matched ankylosing spondylitis synovial fluid.

The chain combines TRBV24-1 with TRBJ2-3; possibly TRBD1 for D (6 bases). The receptor's source is a male donor with ankylosing spondylitis or in good health (not recorded which). The sample consisted of blood, either unsorted or a sorted T cell fraction (not recorded which). The CDR3 loop reads CATSGAGGTDTQYF. The CDR3 DNA is TGTGCCACCAGTGGGGCAGGGGGCACAGATACGCAGTATTTT.